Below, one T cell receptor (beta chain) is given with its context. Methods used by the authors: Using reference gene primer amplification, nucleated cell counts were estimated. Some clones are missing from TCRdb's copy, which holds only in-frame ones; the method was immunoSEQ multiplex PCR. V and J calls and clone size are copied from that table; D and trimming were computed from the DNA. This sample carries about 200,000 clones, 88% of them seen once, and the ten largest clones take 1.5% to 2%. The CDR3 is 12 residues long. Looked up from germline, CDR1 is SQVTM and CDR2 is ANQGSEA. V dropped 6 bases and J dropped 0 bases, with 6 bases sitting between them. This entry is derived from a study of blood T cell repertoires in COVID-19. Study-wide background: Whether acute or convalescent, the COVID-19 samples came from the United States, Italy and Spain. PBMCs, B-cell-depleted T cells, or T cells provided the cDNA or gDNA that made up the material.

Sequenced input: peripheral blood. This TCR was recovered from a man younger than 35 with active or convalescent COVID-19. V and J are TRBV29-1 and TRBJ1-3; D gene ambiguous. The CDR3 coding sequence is TGCAGCGTCCCAGACTCTGGAAACACCATATATTTT. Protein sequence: CSVPDSGNTIYF.